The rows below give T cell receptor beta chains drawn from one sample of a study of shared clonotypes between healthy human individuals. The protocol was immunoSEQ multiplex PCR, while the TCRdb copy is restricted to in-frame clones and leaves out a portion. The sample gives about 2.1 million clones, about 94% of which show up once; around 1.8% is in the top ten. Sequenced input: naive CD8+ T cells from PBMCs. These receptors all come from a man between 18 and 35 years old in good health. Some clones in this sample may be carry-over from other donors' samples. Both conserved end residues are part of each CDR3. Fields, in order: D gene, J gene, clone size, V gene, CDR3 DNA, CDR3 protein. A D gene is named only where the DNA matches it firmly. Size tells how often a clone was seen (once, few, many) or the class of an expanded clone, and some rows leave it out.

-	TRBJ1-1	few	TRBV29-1	TGCAGCGTCCGGACGGGGAACACTGAAGCTTTCTTT	CSVRTGNTEAFF
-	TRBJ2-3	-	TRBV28	TGTGCCAGCAGGCCGTTAGATACGCAGTATTTT	CASRPLDTQYF
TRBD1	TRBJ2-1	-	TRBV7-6	TGTGCCAGCAGCTTAGAGAGGCCGGGACAGGCCTACAATGAGCAGTTCTTC	CASSLERPGQAYNEQFF
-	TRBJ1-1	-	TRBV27	TGTGCCAGCAGTTTAGCGATGGCACCGAACACTGAAGCTTTCTTT	CASSLAMAPNTEAFF
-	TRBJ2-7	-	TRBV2	TGTGCCAGCAGTGAAGCGCAGGGGACGGCCTACGAGCAGTACTTC	CASSEAQGTAYEQYF
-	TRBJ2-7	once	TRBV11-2	TGTGCCAGCAGCGCCCTTTACGAGCAGTACTTC	CASSALYEQYF
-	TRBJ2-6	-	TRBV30	TGTGCCTGGAGGGCCTGGGGGGCCAACGTCCTGACTTTC	CAWRAWGANVLTF
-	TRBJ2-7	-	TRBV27	TGTGCCAGCAGTTTCCGCGACCGCCGGTACGAGCAGTACTTC	CASSFRDRRYEQYF
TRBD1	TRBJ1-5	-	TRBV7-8	TGTGCCAGCAGCTTAGTAGGGGGCAAGGGCCAGCCCCAGCATTTT	CASSLVGGKGQPQHF
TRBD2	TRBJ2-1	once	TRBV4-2	TGTGCCAGCAGCCAGAGACTAGCGGGAGGGATAGATGAGCAGTTCTTC	CASSQRLAGGIDEQFF
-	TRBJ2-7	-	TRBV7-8	TGTGCCAGCAGCTTAATATACGAGCAGTACTTC	CASSLIYEQYF
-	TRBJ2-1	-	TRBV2	TGTGCCAGCACCGGGCCCTGGGACTCTCTGTACAATGAGCAGTTCTTC	CASTGPWDSLYNEQFF
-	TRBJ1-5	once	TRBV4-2	TGTGCCAGCAGCCAAGAGGTGGGAGGAAACAATCAGCCCCAGCATTTT	CASSQEVGGNNQPQHF
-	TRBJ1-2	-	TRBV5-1	TGCGCCAGCAGCCCCGGGAGCGACTATGGCTACACCTTC	CASSPGSDYGYTF
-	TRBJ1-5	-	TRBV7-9	TGTGCCAGCAGCGCGGATAGCAATCAGCCCCAGCATTTT	CASSADSNQPQHF
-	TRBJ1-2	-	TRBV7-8	TGTGCCAGCAGCCCAATGGGACGGACCAACTATGGCTACACCTTC	CASSPMGRTNYGYTF
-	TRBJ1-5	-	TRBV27	TGTGCCAGCAGTGCCCACAGGGCACTCCATCAGCCCCAGCATTTT	CASSAHRALHQPQHF
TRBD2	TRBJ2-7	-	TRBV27	TGTGCCAGCAGTAAACTAGCGGTGACATCCTACGAGCAGTACTTC	CASSKLAVTSYEQYF
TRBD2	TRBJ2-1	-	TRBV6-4	TGTGCCAGCAGCGCCTGGGGTAGCGGGATCGGTGATGAGCAGTTCTTC	CASSAWGSGIGDEQFF
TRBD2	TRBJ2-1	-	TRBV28	TGTGCCAGCAAACTGGGGGGGGAGGGCCAATTCTACTACAATGAGCAGTTCTTC	CASKLGGEGQFYYNEQFF
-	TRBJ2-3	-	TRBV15	TGTGCCACCAGCAGAGATGGTAGGGTTACTAGCACAGATACGCAGTATTTT	CATSRDGRVTSTDTQYF
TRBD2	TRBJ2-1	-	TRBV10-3	TGTGCCATCGGGACTAGCGGGCCCTCCTACAATGAGCAGTTCTTC	CAIGTSGPSYNEQFF
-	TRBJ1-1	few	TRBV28	TGTGCCAGCAGTTTAACTATGAACACTGAAGCTTTCTTT	CASSLTMNTEAFF
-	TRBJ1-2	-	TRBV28	TGTGCCAGCAGCACGACGGTGGGGCCCTATGGCTACACCTTC	CASSTTVGPYGYTF
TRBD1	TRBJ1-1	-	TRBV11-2	TGTGCCAGCAGCCCAAGACAGGGGGCTAACACTGAAGCTTTCTTT	CASSPRQGANTEAFF
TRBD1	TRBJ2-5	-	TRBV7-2	TGTGCCAGCAGCGTCTGGACAGGGCAAGAGACCCAGTACTTC	CASSVWTGQETQYF
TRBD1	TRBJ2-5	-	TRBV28	TGTGCCAGCAGGGCGCGACAGGGGTCGGGAGAGACCCAGTACTTC	CASRARQGSGETQYF
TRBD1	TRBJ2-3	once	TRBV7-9	TGTGCCAGCAGCGGTGGGCCGTCAGGGGGCCGGGCAGATACGCAGTATTTT	CASSGGPSGGRADTQYF
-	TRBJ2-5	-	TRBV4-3	TGCGCCAGCAGCCCGCGGCTTCAAGAGACCCAGTACTTC	CASSPRLQETQYF
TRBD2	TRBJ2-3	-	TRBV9	TGTGCCAGCAGCGTACTGTCGGGAGGCCCCACAGATACGCAGTATTTT	CASSVLSGGPTDTQYF
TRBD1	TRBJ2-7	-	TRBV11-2	TGTGCCAGCAGCTTTGACAGGGGACGTTACGAGCAGTACTTC	CASSFDRGRYEQYF
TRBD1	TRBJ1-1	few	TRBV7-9	TGTGCCAGCAGCTGGCGGACAGGGATGAACACTGAAGCTTTCTTT	CASSWRTGMNTEAFF
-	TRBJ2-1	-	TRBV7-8	TGTGCCAGCAGCTTAGCGGAGGAGGGCCTAGGCAATGAGCAGTTCTTC	CASSLAEEGLGNEQFF
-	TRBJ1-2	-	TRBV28	TGTGCCAGCAGAGGCAACACTGGCTACACCTTC	CASRGNTGYTF
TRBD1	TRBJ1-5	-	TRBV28	TGTGCCAGTTTACCGGGACAGGGGGCACGGAGCAATCAGCCCCAGCATTTT	CASLPGQGARSNQPQHF
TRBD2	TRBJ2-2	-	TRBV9	TGTGCCAGCAGCGGGCTCACTAGCGGGATTAGGGCTGGGGAGCTGTTTTTT	CASSGLTSGIRAGELFF
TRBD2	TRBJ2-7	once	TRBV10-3	TGTGCCATCACCGGGACTAGCGGTTGGGACGAGCAGTACTTC	CAITGTSGWDEQYF
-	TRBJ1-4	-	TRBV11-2	TGTGCCAGCAGCTTACTTCGGCGGAGTAATGAAAAACTGTTTTTT	CASSLLRRSNEKLFF
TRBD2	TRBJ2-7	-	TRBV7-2	TGTGCCAGCAGCTTAGGATCTAGCGGGAGGGCAAGGGAGCAGTACTTC	CASSLGSSGRAREQYF
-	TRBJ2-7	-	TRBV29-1	TGCAGCGTTGACGCGAACACGGTCGACTCCTACGAGCAGTACTTC	CSVDANTVDSYEQYF
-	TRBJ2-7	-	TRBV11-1	TGTGCCAGCAGCCCCCCTAAAGGACTAAGTACCTACGAGCAGTACTTC	CASSPPKGLSTYEQYF
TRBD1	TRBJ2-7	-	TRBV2	TGTGCCAGCAGTGAAGGGCTAGGGGGCCTTCTCTACGAGCAGTACTTC	CASSEGLGGLLYEQYF
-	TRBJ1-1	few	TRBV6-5	TGTGCCAGCAGCCCACAGGGTTGGGCGAACACTGAAGCTTTCTTT	CASSPQGWANTEAFF
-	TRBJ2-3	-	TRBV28	TGTGCCAGCAGTTTCCAGCGGGCGCATAGCACAGATACGCAGTATTTT	CASSFQRAHSTDTQYF
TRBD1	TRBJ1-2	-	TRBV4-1	TGCGCCAGCAGCAAAAGTAGGACAGGGGGTAGCAATTATGGCTACACCTTC	CASSKSRTGGSNYGYTF
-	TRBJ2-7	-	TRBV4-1	TGCGCCAGCAGCCAAGATCGGGCAGGGATCTCCTACGAGCAGTACTTC	CASSQDRAGISYEQYF
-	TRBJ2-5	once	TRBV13	TGTGCCAGCAGCTTAGGAGGCAACCAAGAGACCCAGTACTTC	CASSLGGNQETQYF
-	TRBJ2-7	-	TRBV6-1	TGTGCCAGCAGTGGGATAGCTACCTACGAGCAGTACTTC	CASSGIATYEQYF
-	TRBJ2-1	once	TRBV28	TGTGCCAGCATTCTTAGCGGTAGCTACAATGAGCAGTTCTTC	CASILSGSYNEQFF
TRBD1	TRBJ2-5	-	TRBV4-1	TGCGCCAGCAGCCCCCGGGACAGCCAAGAGACCCAGTACTTC	CASSPRDSQETQYF